Sequencing of this T cell receptor beta chain was carried out in a study of T cells in Graves' hyperthyroidism and ophthalmopathy. General study points: The authors' 13 V-J model separated ophthalmopathy from stable hyperthyroidism. Most thyroid clonotypes that were expanded above 0.001 also turned up in blood.

TCR beta CDR3 sequences were amplified from RNA transcripts. Carried out on the TCR CDR3, a first-round RT-PCR used the HTBI primer set. TCRdb passed the multiplex PCR reads through MiXCR, listing each CDR3 protein once. The table lists approximately 710,000 distinct CDR3 sequences, about 18% of them singletons. CDR3 length equals 13 residues. V lost 4 bases and J lost 3, with 9 bases in between. Germline-derived CDR1 and CDR2 are SGHAT and FQDESV (reference sequence). PBMCs stemmed from 10 ml fresh peripheral blood. A note on this clonotype: Its antigen is not identified.

Sequencing used blood. The clonotype was recovered from a middle-aged man with Graves' hyperthyroidism. This rearrangement joins TRBV11-1 to TRBJ2-5, with no clear D. The chain's CDR3 is CASSSEIEETQYF. CDR3 sequence (DNA): TGTGCCAGCAGCTCCGAGATAGAAGAGACCCAGTACTTC. The whole variable domain, remainder taken from reference TRBV11-1 and TRBJ2-5, is EAEVAQSPRYKITEKSQAVAFWCDPISGHATLYWYRQILGQGPELLVQFQDESVVDDSQLPKDRFSAERLKGVDSTLKIQPAELGDSAMYLCASSSEIEETQYFGPGTRLLVL.